The next 16 T cell receptor beta chains were all read from a single sample in a study of shared clonotypes between healthy human individuals. The repertoire was sequenced with immunoSEQ multiplex PCR; TCRdb's copy has only in-frame clones and lacks some. The sample holds over 1.5 million clones, roughly 98% seen once. The sequencing input was naive CD4+ T cells sorted from blood. Subset reported: CD45RA+ positively selected. The receptors were gathered from a man aged 25-45 years in good health.

This clone was picked up one time. The rearrangement uses TRBV7-9 and TRBJ1-5, with D perhaps TRBD1 (6 bases). The CDR3 totals 13 residues. The germline V and J ends were trimmed by 5 bases and 7 bases, with 12 bases remaining between them. Germline V CDR1 and CDR2: SEHNR, FQNEAQ (reference sequence). CDR3 residues: CASSTEGEQPQHF. The CDR3 nucleotides are TGTGCCAGCAGCACCGAGGGGGAACAGCCCCAGCATTTT.

V usage is TRBV7-9 and J usage is TRBJ1-1; 7 nucleotides line up with TRBD1. Unmatched junction bases numbered 17, after V lost 6 bases and J lost 1 base. This CDR3 region has 18 residues. Germline V gene lookup returns CDR1 SEHNR and CDR2 FQNEAQ (reference sequence). CDR3 in DNA: TGTGCCAGCAGAGAACCCGACAGGGACGAAGCCTCGAACACTGAAGCTTTCTTT. Translated: CASREPDRDEASNTEAFF.

J is TRBJ2-1 and V is TRBV7-8; 8 nucleotides match TRBD2. V was clipped by 5 bases and J by 9 bases; unmatched bases: 21. Germline CDR1 and CDR2: SGHVS and FQNEAQ. This CDR3 has 18 amino acids. CDR3 amino acids: CASSKMVPPGLGVGEQFF. CDR3 sequence (DNA): TGTGCCAGCAGCAAAATGGTCCCACCGGGACTAGGGGTAGGTGAGCAGTTCTTC.

The rearrangement links TRBV5-4 to TRBJ2-7, with 12 bases lining up with TRBD2. J was trimmed by 5 bases and V by 3 bases; bases with no gene match: 9. The length of the CDR3 is 16 residues. The germline gives CDR1 SGHNT, CDR2 YYREEE (reference sequence). DNA of the CDR3: TGTGCCAGCAGCTCTCCGACTAGCGGGAGTTTCGACGAGCAGTACTTC. Residues: CASSSPTSGSFDEQYF. Filled out from reference TRBV5-4 and TRBJ2-7, the complete variable domain reads ETGVTQSPTHLIKTRGQQVTLRCSSQSGHNTVSWYQQALGQGPQFIFQYYREEENGRGNFPPRFSGLQFPNYSSELNVNALELDDSALYLCASSSPTSGSFDEQYFGPGTRLTVT.

The rearrangement uses TRBV9 and TRBJ2-7; 7 bases fit TRBD1. V dropped 0 bases and J dropped 0; count of bases not matched to a gene: 6. From germline, CDR1 is SGDLS and CDR2 YYNGEE. The CDR3 is 16 amino acids. The CDR3 bases are TGTGCCAGCAGCGTAGCTCCGCAGGGGGACTCCTACGAGCAGTACTTC. It is translated as CASSVAPQGDSYEQYF.

The chain combines TRBV6-4 with TRBJ1-1; 7 positions agree with TRBD1. Germline CDR1 is MRHNA and CDR2 is SNTAGT. This CDR3 is built from 15 residues. With 2 bases clipped from V and 1 base from J, the junction kept 4 bases outside the gene matches. The CDR3 DNA reads as TGTGCCAGCAGTGACCGGGACAGTGAGAACACTGAAGCTTTCTTT. Its translation: CASSDRDSENTEAFF.

This sequence joins TRBV4-1 and TRBJ2-2, with D uncertain. Trimming stripped 2 bases from V and 9 bases from J, with 7 bases between. This CDR3 comprises 12 residues. Germline V CDR1 and CDR2: MGHRA, YSYEKL. CDR3 amino acids: CASSQHNRELFF. The CDR3 DNA reads as TGCGCCAGCAGCCAACATAATAGGGAGCTGTTTTTT.

About this clone itself: Distinct nucleotide sequences in the sample also encode this CDR3. J is TRBJ2-1 and V is TRBV5-1; the D is unclear. CDR1 and CDR2 from the germline V gene are SGHRS and YFSETQ. Trimming took 0 bases from V and 5 from J, leaving 6 bases between them. The CDR3 contains 13 residues. Written as DNA, the CDR3 is TGCGCCAGCAGCTTGGTCTTGAACAATGAGCAGTTCTTC. Translated, it gives CASSLVLNNEQFF.

The chain has TRBV7-9 and TRBJ2-7; a weak D match, TRBD1 (6 bases). V was clipped by 2 bases and J by 0 bases, with 11 bases between them. Germline V lookup: CDR1 SEHNR, CDR2 FQNEAQ (reference sequence). CDR3 length: 15 residues. The CDR3 loop reads CASSLPQGGSYEQYF. The CDR3 nucleotides read TGTGCCAGCAGCTTACCACAGGGCGGCTCCTACGAGCAGTACTTC.

The chain links TRBV6-6 to TRBJ1-2, with D tentatively TRBD1 (6 bases). The CDR3 sequence is 14 residues long. The germline V gene has CDR1 MNHNY and CDR2 SVGAGI (reference sequence). Deletions cut 2 bases from V and 3 bases from J, with 10 bases between. CDR3 sequence reads: CASSYPDSYYGYTF. As DNA, the CDR3 is TGTGCCAGCAGTTACCCGGACAGCTACTATGGCTACACCTTC.

This clone was seen just once. The chain recombines TRBV28 with TRBJ1-5, with D perhaps TRBD1 (6 bases). The V end lost 7 bases, the J end lost 4 bases, and 17 bases lay between the germline ends. Germline-derived CDR1 and CDR2 are MDHEN and SYDVKM. There are 15 residues in the CDR3. The CDR3 is CASTLGGVGNQPQHF. The CDR3 DNA reads as TGTGCCAGCACCCTGGGGGGCGTCGGTAATCAGCCCCAGCATTTT.

Notes on this clone: The same CDR3 is also encoded by other DNA sequences in this sample. The V call is TRBV7-9, the J call TRBJ1-1; D uncertain. V lost 6 bases and J 1 base, leaving 6 bases between the germline ends. Germline V CDR1 and CDR2: SEHNR, FQNEAQ (reference sequence). The CDR3 contains 12 residues. The chain's CDR3 is CASSDRNTEAFF. Written as DNA, the CDR3 is TGTGCCAGCAGTGACCGGAACACTGAAGCTTTCTTT.

About this clone: The sample carries other DNA sequences with the same CDR3. The chain uses TRBV6-5 and TRBJ1-3; 8 bases map to TRBD1. Per the germline V gene, CDR1 is MNHEY and CDR2 is SVGAGI. This CDR3 has 13 residues. Trimming at V came to 5 bases and at J to 4 bases, leaving 1 base not matched to a gene. The CDR3 DNA sequence: TGTGCCAGCAGTCGGACAGGGGGAAACACCATATATTTT. Amino acid sequence: CASSRTGGNTIYF.

The V gene is TRBV5-1, the J gene TRBJ1-1, with TRBD1 as a possible D gene (6 bases). V was trimmed by 0 bases and J by 7 bases, leaving 16 bases between them. Germline-derived CDR1 and CDR2 are SGHRS and YFSETQ. This CDR3 has 15 amino acids. The CDR3 sequence is CASSLDKPGVGEAFF. CDR3 nucleotide sequence: TGCGCCAGCAGCTTGGATAAGCCAGGGGTCGGTGAAGCTTTCTTT.

The chain employs TRBV6-6 and TRBJ1-4; D gene ambiguous. Trimming left V 0 bases short and J 5 bases short, with 10 bases between. The CDR3 runs to 15 residues. Germline V gene lookup returns CDR1 MNHNY and CDR2 SVGAGI (reference sequence). The CDR3 protein is CASSYSSGGNEKLFF. CDR3 coding DNA: TGTGCCAGCAGTTACTCATCGGGAGGGAATGAAAAACTGTTTTTT.

The chain uses TRBV9 and TRBJ2-2; no clear D gene. This CDR3 has 17 amino acids. Trimming took 2 bases from V and 1 from J, leaving 15 bases between them. Germline V CDR1 and CDR2: SGDLS, YYNGEE. CDR3 residues: CASSVSRATRNTGELFF. CDR3 coding DNA: TGTGCCAGCAGCGTCAGTCGAGCTACCCGGAACACCGGGGAGCTGTTTTTT.